A selection of T cell receptor beta chains follows, all from one sample in a study of OX40 agonist ivuxolimab in advanced cancers. Measured with immunoSEQ multiplex PCR; TCRdb has only the in-frame clones, and not every one. The sample lists around 82,000 clones, around 90% occurring once. The sample consisted of CD4+ or CD8+ T cells sorted from blood, taken in a trial of the OX40 agonist ivuxolimab. The receptors here all came from an adult with an advanced solid tumor such as melanoma, head and neck, liver or kidney cancer. Each CDR3 is given with its conserved first and last residue. Each record gives: V gene, clone size, D gene, J gene, CDR3 DNA, CDR3 protein. The D gene is left open where the match is weak. Part of the rows lack a size; the others show once, few, many or a class for expanded clones.

v_call: TRBV9
clone_size: .
d_call: .
j_call: TRBJ2-2
cdr3_nt: TGTGCCAGCAGCGTAAGCGGAGCCGCGAACACCGGGGAGCTGTTTTTT
cdr3_aa: CASSVSGAANTGELFF

v_call: TRBV28
clone_size: once
d_call: .
j_call: TRBJ2-5
cdr3_nt: TGTGCCAGCACCGGGGGAGGAGAGACCCAGTACTTC
cdr3_aa: CASTGGGETQYF

v_call: TRBV4-1
clone_size: .
d_call: .
j_call: TRBJ2-5
cdr3_nt: TGCGCCAGCACCCAATCGGGACTCCCGAGGGCAGGGACCCAGTACTTC
cdr3_aa: CASTQSGLPRAGTQYF

v_call: TRBV6-5
clone_size: .
d_call: .
j_call: TRBJ2-7
cdr3_nt: TGTGCCAGCAGTTACAAGCGAGGGAACTACGAGCAGTACTTC
cdr3_aa: CASSYKRGNYEQYF

v_call: TRBV11-2
clone_size: .
d_call: .
j_call: TRBJ2-3
cdr3_nt: TGTGCCAGCAGCGCATCGAGTGCGGATACGCAGTATTTT
cdr3_aa: CASSASSADTQYF

v_call: TRBV19
clone_size: .
d_call: TRBD1
j_call: TRBJ2-7
cdr3_nt: TGTGCCAGTTCCGGGACAGGGGGAAACGAGCAGTACTTC
cdr3_aa: CASSGTGGNEQYF

v_call: TRBV7-9
clone_size: .
d_call: .
j_call: TRBJ2-7
cdr3_nt: TGTGCCAGTGGCGGGGATCTTTCCTCCTACGAGCAGTACTTC
cdr3_aa: CASGGDLSSYEQYF

v_call: TRBV27
clone_size: few
d_call: .
j_call: TRBJ1-2
cdr3_nt: TGTGCCATCCAGTCAGGGGCCGGTGGCTACACCTTC
cdr3_aa: CAIQSGAGGYTF

v_call: TRBV7-3
clone_size: once
d_call: .
j_call: TRBJ1-1
cdr3_nt: TGTGCCAGCAGCTTAGAGCTAACCACTGAAGCTTTCTTT
cdr3_aa: CASSLELTTEAFF

v_call: TRBV19
clone_size: medium-sized
d_call: .
j_call: TRBJ2-1
cdr3_nt: TGTGCCAGTAGTCCTTCCGGCCGACCCAATGAGCAGTTCTTC
cdr3_aa: CASSPSGRPNEQFF